A single T cell receptor beta chain is shown here with its context. Its antigen is unknown. No base-level quality is on record; no much larger clone is a single base apart. The data stem from a study of blood T cells in healthy people across ages (dated by TCRdb to the mid-2010s). Regarding the research as a whole: In model experiments, roughly one uniquely barcoded TCR beta cDNA molecule per two T cells was captured by template switching. To track age-related changes in TCR beta repertoire diversity, the study relied on deep sequencing normalized with unique cDNA molecular identifiers. The donors were divided into four age groups: young (average around 16 years), middle-aged (approximately 39), aged (approximately 62) and long-lived (around 80). Donors of different ages were randomly distributed across sequencing lanes to avoid experimental bias. Two additional independent replicas of 1 million unique cDNA reads from the same blood draw were analyzed for two donors (one aged 18 to 30 and one aged 80 or older).

What the study reported, not specific to this receptor: The percentage of naive T cells measured by flow cytometry correlated strongly with observed TCR beta diversity. Conclusive comparison of naive and antigen-experienced compartments was prevented by the profiling of bulk unsorted PBMCs. Total diversity estimates from one million sequenced T cells were considered lower bounds and underestimates. Compared with the aged group, more naive CD4+ T cells, fewer expanded clones and increased TCR diversity were shown by the long-lived group, suggesting age selection. As age increased, observed TCR beta diversity per million T cells dropped in a roughly linear way, and a significant reduction was already evident by age roughly 36. Because donor CMV infection status was unknown, age-related changes in expanded clonotypes were potentially confounded.

The CDR3, from cysteine to phenylalanine, totals 16 residues. The CDR3 DNA has 48 bases and is translated from base 1. According to the germline V gene, CDR1 reads LGHNA and CDR2 reads YNFKEQ. V loses 0 bases, J loses 5 bases, and the germline ends lie 16 bases apart. Preparation of the library involved 5' RACE. The second PCR ran for about 7 to 11 cycles and used a J-beta primer mix along with a sample-barcoded 5' primer. A unique molecular identifier was introduced onto each TCR beta cDNA molecule by a template-switch 5' adaptor carrying 12 random nucleotides. At least 2.5 million CDR3-containing paired-end reads were obtained from each sample. First-strand cDNA synthesis was performed from all RNA using the Mint cDNA synthesis kit, with priming by a TRBC-specific oligonucleotide. After uracil-DNA glycosylase treatment, a first 18-cycle PCR used universal primers M1SS and BC2_uni_R on all cDNA. The paper's processing steps were these. Normalization of each sample was performed by random selection of 1 million high-quality reads, each carrying a distinct molecular identifier. Reads sharing molecular identifiers were discarded rather than binned into consensus sequences. MiTCR, with a Q25 quality threshold and the strictest error-elimination algorithm, was used for CDR3 identification, clonotype clustering and error correction. A nonparametric unseen species model with Euler transformation was used to estimate a lower bound on total TCR beta diversity. TCRdb cleaned the public reads at Q25 with fastp, built clones with MiXCR and kept in-frame beta chains. Rows with one shared CDR3 protein collapse into an entry with the most common genes and DNA. The V and J calls shown here were made by TCRdb, not taken from the authors' results. The sample yields 1.8 million or so distinct CDR3 sequences; more than 35% were counted once. The top ten clones comprise 20% to 25% of the sample.

The donors were roughly 39 Caucasian individuals from Russia, aged roughly 6 to 100 years, who were systemically healthy. Each donor gave ten milliliters of peripheral blood, collected into EDTA-treated Vacutainer tubes. Ficoll-Paque density-gradient centrifugation was used to isolate PBMCs, with at least 6.5 million per sample. Trizol reagent was used to extract total RNA from the PBMCs, yielding at least 6 micrograms per sample. The percentages of naive CD45RAhigh/CD27high T cells were determined by flow cytometry on a PBMC aliquot from every donor. This TCR derives from a human donor in good health. The source material was blood. The chain employs TRBV4-2 and TRBJ2-5; no D gene call is confident. The bases read TGTGCCAGCAGCCAAGACTATGGTGAACCCTTTGAGACCCAGTACTTC. Translated, this gives CASSQDYGEPFETQYF.